A single sample is the source of the 17 T cell receptor beta chains below, sequenced in a study of blood T cell repertoires in COVID-19. Clones were sequenced by immunoSEQ multiplex PCR, and TCRdb holds only the in-frame ones, with some missing. The sample lists under 300,000 clones; 70% to 90% were seen once. Sequencing was done on a sample of peripheral blood. These receptor sequences come from a woman aged 30 to 39 with acute or convalescent COVID-19.

The rearrangement joins TRBV18 to TRBJ1-2; perhaps TRBD1 as D (6 bases). The CDR3 runs 12 residues. The germline CDR1 and CDR2 sequences are KGHSH and LQKENI. Trimming stripped 2 bases from V and 7 bases from J, with 8 bases between. This CDR3 reads CASSPGGGGYTF. For the CDR3, the DNA is TGTGCCAGCTCACCAGGGGGCGGTGGCTACACCTTC.

As to this clone: At one end, the junction sequence differs from germline, possibly due to a read error. This chain uses TRBV12-3 or TRBV12-4 with TRBJ1-2, with D possibly TRBD1 on 5 matching bases. The length of the CDR3 is 11 residues. In DNA form, the CDR3 reads TGTGCCAGCAGCTTAGACAGAAGCTACACCTTC. This codes for CASSLDRSYTF.

The chain couples TRBV18 to TRBJ1-1, with a tentative D call TRBD1 (5 bases). CDR1 and CDR2 from the germline V gene are KGHSH and LQKENI. Trimming shortened V by 3 bases and J by 5 bases, and 13 bases separated the two germline ends. The CDR3 loop spans 14 amino acids. The CDR3 sequence is CASSPLRDGTEAFF. In nucleotides, the CDR3 is TGTGCCAGCTCACCGCTCAGGGATGGGACTGAAGCTTTCTTT. Filled out from reference TRBV18 and TRBJ1-1, the complete variable domain reads NAGVMQNPRHLVRRRGQEARLRCSPMKGHSHVYWYRQLPEEGLKFMVYLQKENIIDESGMPKERFSAEFPKEGPSILRIQQVVRGDSAAYFCASSPLRDGTEAFFGQGTRLTVV.

The chain uses TRBV2 and TRBJ1-1, with D maybe TRBD1 (5 bases). Germline V lookup: CDR1 SNHLY, CDR2 FYNNEI. V lost 6 bases to trimming and J lost 7 bases, with 9 bases between them. The CDR3 covers 11 residues. The CDR3 DNA follows: TGTGCCAGCAGCGTACAGGTTGAAGCTTTCTTT. Translating it yields CASSVQVEAFF.

This clone came up once. The rearrangement uses TRBV3-1 (or the pseudogene TRBV3-2) and TRBJ2-7, with D unresolved. This CDR3 region has 15 residues. CDR1 is LGHDT and CDR2 is YNNKEL in the germline V gene (reference sequence). The germline V and J ends were trimmed by 0 bases and 2 bases, with 11 bases remaining between them. The DNA for the CDR3 is TGTGCCAGCAGCCAAGAGATGGTCCTAACCTACGAGCAGTACTTC. It yields the protein CASSQEMVLTYEQYF.

This chain links TRBV5-1 with TRBJ2-5; D might be TRBD2 (6 bases). V lost 4 bases and J lost 10, with 29 bases in between. The CDR3 runs to 17 residues. Germline CDR1 SGHRS, CDR2 YFSETQ. CDR3 sequence (DNA): TGCGCCAGCAGCCCGATCAAAGGGACTGTCCCTAATAGACGCCAGTACTTC. This encodes CASSPIKGTVPNRRQYF.

J is TRBJ2-7 and V is TRBV3-1 (or the pseudogene TRBV3-2), with 7 bases identical to TRBD2. V was pared by 7 bases and J by 4 bases, with 16 bases of the junction left unmatched. The length of the CDR3 is 16 residues. Germline assignment: CDR1 LGHDT and CDR2 YNNKEL (reference sequence). Here the CDR3 DNA reads TGTGCCAGCACCCCCGGTTGGGCTAGCGGTCAATACGAGCAGTACTTC. Encoded protein: CASTPGWASGQYEQYF.

This sequence joins TRBV9 and TRBJ2-1; 8 bases line up with TRBD2. Germline values: CDR1 SGDLS, CDR2 YYNGEE. CDR3 size: 15 residues. The ends lost 0 bases at V and 5 bases at J; junction bases unmatched: 4. CDR3 bases: TGTGCCAGCAGCGTAGCAAGCGGGAGAAACAATGAGCAGTTCTTC. Residues: CASSVASGRNNEQFF.

The V and J genes are TRBV27 and TRBJ2-4; TRBD2 matches 7 bases. J lost 7 bases, V lost 4 bases, and 7 bases had no gene match. This CDR3 has 14 residues. Germline CDR1 MNHEY, CDR2 SMNVEV (reference sequence). CDR3 in DNA: TGTGCCAGCAGTTCCGGGGCGGGGGTGAACATTCAGTACTTC. Translated, it gives CASSSGAGVNIQYF.

The genes are TRBV7-8 and TRBJ2-5; TRBD2 agrees at 9 bases. V was pared by 5 bases and J by 2 bases, with 9 bases of the junction left unmatched. Germline V gives CDR1 SGHVS, CDR2 FQNEAQ. There are 16 residues in the CDR3. CDR3 sequence reads: CASSPRALAGQETQYF. The CDR3 coding sequence is TGTGCCAGCAGCCCCCGGGCTCTAGCGGGACAAGAGACCCAGTACTTC.

This chain links TRBV7-9 with TRBJ1-5; a possible D gene is TRBD1 (6 bases). V dropped 1 base and J dropped 5 bases, with 9 bases sitting between them. CDR1 is SEHNR and CDR2 is FQNEAQ in the germline V gene (reference sequence). CDR3 length equals 14 residues. The CDR3 protein is CASSLGPGDQPQHF. The CDR3 DNA sequence: TGTGCCAGCAGCTTAGGTCCAGGGGATCAGCCCCAGCATTTT.

The chain combines TRBV4-3 with TRBJ1-6; 7 nucleotides agree with TRBD1. The CDR3 is 16 amino acids. CDR1 and CDR2 (germline): LGHNA, YSLEER. The junction had 6 bases not matched to a gene; V was cut back by 0 bases and J by 7 bases. The CDR3 coding sequence is TGCGCCAGCAGCCAAGACTGGACAGGACAAAATTCACCCCTCCACTTT. This gives the protein CASSQDWTGQNSPLHF.

The rearrangement uses TRBV5-1 and TRBJ2-1, with TRBD2 identical over 10 bases. The CDR3 is 16 amino acids. The junction had 7 bases not matched to a gene; V was cut back by 4 bases and J by 3 bases. CDR1 and CDR2 from the germline V gene are SGHRS and YFSETQ. The DNA for the CDR3 is TGCGCCAGCAGCATTGGCGGGACTAGCGTCTACAATGAGCAGTTCTTC. Amino acid sequence: CASSIGGTSVYNEQFF.

The chain combines TRBV4-2 with TRBJ2-2; D may be TRBD2 (6 bases). The germline V and J ends were trimmed by 2 bases and 6 bases, with 19 bases remaining between them. The CDR3 length is 17 residues. Germline CDR1 and CDR2: LGHNA and YNFKEQ. The CDR3 DNA sequence: TGTGCCAGCAGCCAAATTACGGGAGCTCCCCCCCCCGGGGAGCTGTTTTTT. Translating gives CASSQITGAPPPGELFF.

The chain has TRBV19 and TRBJ1-5; no definite D call. CDR1 is LNHDA, CDR2 SQIVND, per germline (reference sequence). The ends were cut back, 5 bases at V and 3 bases at J, with 8 bases in the middle. CDR3 size: 13 residues. CDR3 region: CASSQVPNQPQHF. The CDR3 DNA follows: TGTGCCAGTAGTCAGGTACCCAATCAGCCCCAGCATTTT.

This sequence joins TRBV5-6 and TRBJ1-5; possible D gene TRBD1, 5 bases. CDR3 length: 17 amino acids. The germline V gene encodes CDR1 SGHDT and CDR2 YYEEEE. Trimming took off 4 bases at V and 2 bases at J, with 19 bases between the two ends. The CDR3 bases are TGTGCCAGCAGCCTCCGGGACTCACCCTACCGCAATCAGCCCCAGCATTTT. Its translation is CASSLRDSPYRNQPQHF.

This clone turned up a few times. The genes are TRBV9 and TRBJ1-6; D is unclear. CDR3 length: 14 residues. Germline values: CDR1 SGDLS, CDR2 YYNGEE. The V and J ends lost 4 bases and 5 bases respectively, with 10 bases between them. CDR3 residues: CASSPRGNNSPLHF. The DNA of the CDR3 is TGTGCCAGCAGCCCCCGGGGAAATAATTCACCCCTCCACTTT.